This passage covers 27 T cell receptor beta chains from one sample sequenced in a study of cytomegalovirus exposure and HLA in healthy donors. The PCR used 60 Vbeta and 13 Jbeta primers. Generated by immunoSEQ multiplex PCR, the TCRdb table keeps only in-frame clones and is missing some. The table has roughly 200,000 clones, around 77% seen once. The sample comprised PBMCs. Receptors were obtained from a woman in her twenties or thirties in good health and CMV-seronegative.

The rearrangement joins TRBV9 to TRBJ1-2, with 11 bases matching TRBD1. The CDR3 is 16 amino acids. Unmatched junction bases numbered 11, after V lost 6 bases and J lost 4 bases. From germline, CDR1 is SGDLS and CDR2 YYNGEE. In nucleotides, the CDR3 is TGTGCCAGCACACGGGACAGGGGGGAGTGGGGCTATGGCTACACCTTC. It specifies CASTRDRGEWGYGYTF.

This clone has a handful of counts. The CDR3 bases are TGTGCCAGCAGCTTACTAAGGACAGTCTCGAATGAGCAGTTCTTC. Protein product: CASSLLRTVSNEQFF. V gene TRBV7-6 combines with J gene TRBJ2-1, with TRBD1 as a possible D gene (6 bases). The CDR3 extends over 15 amino acids. Looked up from germline, CDR1 is SGHVS and CDR2 is FNYEAQ. The V and J ends lost 2 bases and 7 bases respectively, with 15 bases between them.

This chain links TRBV7-2 with TRBJ2-7; D might be TRBD2 (5 bases). The germline V and J ends were trimmed by 2 bases and 0 bases, with 8 bases remaining between them. The CDR3 runs 14 residues. The germline gives CDR1 SGHTA, CDR2 FQGNSA. CDR3 nucleotides: TGTGCCAGCAGCTTACAAGCGGACTCCTACGAGCAGTACTTC. Its protein is CASSLQADSYEQYF. Filled out from reference TRBV7-2 and TRBJ2-7, the complete variable domain reads GAGVSQSPSNKVTEKGKDVELRCDPISGHTALYWYRQSLGQGLEFLIYFQGNSAPDKSGLPSDRFSAERTGGSVSTLTIQRTQQEDSAVYLCASSLQADSYEQYFGPGTRLTVT.

This clone occurred a few times. The V call is TRBV7-9, the J call TRBJ1-4; 8 bases map to TRBD1. Germline assignment: CDR1 SEHNR and CDR2 FQNEAQ (reference sequence). This CDR3 comprises 15 residues. J gave up 6 bases and V 5 bases, and 8 bases lay outside the gene matches. CDR3 DNA: TGTGCCAGCAGCGATTCAGGGGGCCCTGATGAAAAACTGTTTTTT. Its translation: CASSDSGGPDEKLFF.

The chain joins TRBV9 to TRBJ2-7, with 9 bases fitting TRBD1. Germline loops: CDR1 SGDLS, CDR2 YYNGEE. CDR3 length: 14 residues. J lost 4 bases, V lost 0 bases, and 2 bases had no gene match. The CDR3 region has the DNA TGTGCCAGCAGCGTAGGACAGGGGGAATACGAGCAGTACTTC. Translation gives CASSVGQGEYEQYF.

The chain links TRBV5-4 to TRBJ1-5, with D possibly TRBD1 on 6 matching bases. The CDR3 has 16 residues. Trimming removed 0 bases at V and 3 bases at J, with 13 bases between. Germline lookup yields CDR1 SGHNT and CDR2 YYREEE (reference sequence). CDR3 sequence reads: CASSLDRGNLNQPQHF. The CDR3 DNA reads as TGTGCCAGCAGCTTGGATAGGGGGAATCTCAATCAGCCCCAGCATTTT.

This chain connects TRBV28 to TRBJ1-4; TRBD1 aligns across 9 bases. With V trimmed by 6 bases and J by 7 bases, 18 bases remained unmatched. The CDR3 runs 18 residues. CDR1 is MDHEN, CDR2 SYDVKM, per germline. CDR3 nucleotide sequence: TGTGCCAGCAGAAACCGGGACAGGGCGATTCGGGGCGGTGAAAAACTGTTTTTT. Encoded protein: CASRNRDRAIRGGEKLFF.

This chain joins TRBV19 and TRBJ1-5, with a weak D call TRBD1 (6 bases). V lost 5 bases and J lost 0, with 8 bases in between. The CDR3 covers 14 residues. CDR1 LNHDA and CDR2 SQIVND come from the germline V gene (reference sequence). CDR3 DNA sequence: TGTGCCAGTAGTGGACAGAATAGCAATCAGCCCCAGCATTTT. Its translation is CASSGQNSNQPQHF.

The chain is built from TRBV7-8 and TRBJ2-3; possibly TRBD1 for D (6 bases). In germline, CDR1 is SGHVS, CDR2 FQNEAQ. The CDR3 spans 14 residues. The V end lost 4 bases, the J end lost 4 bases, and 12 bases lay between the germline ends. Written as DNA, the CDR3 is TGTGCCAGCAGCTCGGACAGCCACCCAGATACGCAGTATTTT. Translated: CASSSDSHPDTQYF.

This clone appeared once. The gene calls are TRBV6-1 and TRBJ1-1; possible D gene TRBD1, 5 bases. The CDR3 length is 15 residues. Germline V gene lookup returns CDR1 MNHNS and CDR2 SASEGT. The V and J ends lost 5 bases and 1 base respectively, with 14 bases between them. The CDR3 here is CASSRDGGSNTEAFF. In DNA, the CDR3 is TGTGCCAGCAGTCGAGACGGGGGGTCGAACACTGAAGCTTTCTTT.

This clone showed up just a few times. The CDR3 reads CASSGPNYGYTF. The CDR3 coding sequence is TGTGCCAGCAGTGGGCCTAACTATGGCTACACCTTC. This sequence joins TRBV11-2 and TRBJ1-2, with D uncertain. The CDR3 spans 12 residues. Trimming pared 6 bases from V and 0 bases from J, leaving 5 bases between. CDR1 is SGHAT and CDR2 is FQNNGV in the germline V gene.

The chain couples TRBV15 to TRBJ2-3, with 12 nucleotides matching TRBD2. After removal of 4 bases from V and 0 bases from J, the junction contained 8 bases not matched to a gene. The CDR3 runs to 18 residues. The germline V gene has CDR1 LNHNV and CDR2 YYDKDF (reference sequence). CDR3 region: CATSMWLAGGTSTDTQYF. CDR3 nucleotides: TGTGCCACCAGCATGTGGCTAGCGGGGGGGACTAGCACAGATACGCAGTATTTT. Combining the CDR3 with reference TRBV15 and TRBJ2-3 gives the whole variable domain DAMVIQNPRYQVTQFGKPVTLSCSQTLNHNVMYWYQQKSSQAPKLLFHYYDKDFNNEADTPDNFQSRRPNTSFCFLDIRSPGLGDTAMYLCATSMWLAGGTSTDTQYFGPGTRLTVL.

This clone was counted between two and nine times. This chain joins TRBV30 and TRBJ2-3, with 8 bases identical to TRBD1. Germline V gene sequence: CDR1 GTSNPN, CDR2 SVGIG (reference sequence). V trimming: 7 bases; J trimming: 2 bases; junction bases outside the gene matches: 5. CDR3 length: 13 amino acids. The CDR3 sequence: CASGTGHTDTQYF. CDR3 coding DNA: TGTGCCTCCGGGACAGGACACACAGATACGCAGTATTTT. The variable domain in full, completed from reference TRBV30 and TRBJ2-3, reads SQTIHQWPATLVQPVGSPLSLECTVEGTSNPNLYWYRQAAGRGLQLLFYSVGIGQISSEVPQNLSASRPQDRQFILSSKKLLLSDSGFYLCASGTGHTDTQYFGPGTRLTVL.

This rearrangement joins TRBV11-2 to TRBJ1-5; 10 bases are a match to TRBD1. The CDR3 is 15 amino acids. Germline values: CDR1 SGHAT, CDR2 FQNNGV. The J segment lost 4 bases and the V segment lost 3 bases, leaving 3 bases of the junction unmatched. The chain's CDR3 is CASSFRDRGNQPQHF. The CDR3 region has the DNA TGTGCCAGCAGCTTCCGGGACAGGGGAAATCAGCCCCAGCATTTT.

The gene calls are TRBV27 and TRBJ2-7, with 12 bases identical to TRBD2. Germline values: CDR1 MNHEY, CDR2 SMNVEV (reference sequence). This CDR3 contains 17 residues. The trim removed 5 bases at V and 0 bases at J, leaving 8 bases unmatched. This CDR3 reads CASSLSWTSGTSYEQYF. The DNA of the CDR3 is TGTGCCAGCAGTCTCTCATGGACTAGCGGGACCTCCTACGAGCAGTACTTC.

The chain has TRBV5-6 and TRBJ2-7; TRBD1 agrees at 7 bases. Germline V gene lookup returns CDR1 SGHDT and CDR2 YYEEEE. CDR3 length: 15 amino acids. The trim removed 3 bases at V and 1 base at J, leaving 7 bases unmatched. The CDR3 nucleotides are TGTGCCAGCAGCTGGGCACAGGGGCCGTCCTACGAGCAGTACTTC. Its protein product is CASSWAQGPSYEQYF.

This clone was seen just once. The rearrangement links TRBV15 to TRBJ2-3, with 12 nucleotides matching TRBD2. Trimming cost V 3 bases and J 2 bases; bases outside gene matches: 3. The length of the CDR3 is 16 residues. CDR1 and CDR2 from the germline V gene are LNHNV and YYDKDF (reference sequence). For the CDR3, the DNA is TGTGCCACCAGCAGGGGGACTAGCGGGTTCACAGATACGCAGTATTTT. It is translated as CATSRGTSGFTDTQYF.

This chain connects TRBV27 to TRBJ2-1, with 7 bases lining up with TRBD1. Germline CDR1 MNHEY, CDR2 SMNVEV (reference sequence). The CDR3 extends over 16 amino acids. The V segment lost 3 bases and the J segment 10 bases; nucleotides outside the gene matches: 15. In DNA, the CDR3 is TGTGCCAGCAGTTTTCTAGGGGGCGCCAGAAAGTGGGAGCAGTTCTTC. This translates into CASSFLGGARKWEQFF.

This sequence joins TRBV7-2 and TRBJ2-6; maybe TRBD2 (5 bases). The V gene lost 5 bases and the J gene lost 0 bases, with 17 bases spanning the gap. The germline V gene has CDR1 SGHTA and CDR2 FQGNSA. This CDR3 contains 18 residues. CDR3 bases: TGTGCCAGCAGCCCCCGTGCTAGCCGATACTCTGGGGCCAACGTCCTGACTTTC. Encoded protein: CASSPRASRYSGANVLTF.

This chain links TRBV7-2 with TRBJ2-5; D is possibly TRBD1 (5 bases). The CDR3 sequence is 14 residues long. Germline loops: CDR1 SGHTA, CDR2 FQGNSA. Trimming removed 2 bases at V and 2 bases at J, with 9 bases between. The CDR3 nucleotides read TGTGCCAGCAGCTTATATGCAGGGCAAGAGACCCAGTACTTC. Translating it yields CASSLYAGQETQYF.

J is TRBJ1-5 and V is TRBV28, with D tentatively TRBD1 (5 bases). Germline assignment: CDR1 MDHEN and CDR2 SYDVKM. V shed 7 bases and J shed 2 bases, with 15 bases lying between them. The CDR3 loop spans 15 amino acids. The CDR3 region is CASNPGGFGNQPQHF. CDR3 nucleotides: TGTGCCAGCAACCCTGGGGGGTTTGGCAATCAGCCCCAGCATTTT.

V gene TRBV12-5 combines with J gene TRBJ1-4; tentative D call: TRBD1 (5 bases). The CDR3 spans 16 residues. Trimming took 2 bases from V and 4 from J, leaving 14 bases between them. The V gene's germline CDR1 is LGHNT and CDR2 FRNRAP. CDR3 loop: CASGLPLGLLNEKLFF. The CDR3, as DNA: TGTGCTAGTGGTTTGCCCCTGGGACTGCTTAATGAAAAACTGTTTTTT.

CDR3 region: CASSRTRTQSSYEQYF. The CDR3 DNA reads as TGTGCCAGCAGTCGGACTAGAACCCAGAGCTCCTACGAGCAGTACTTC. J is TRBJ2-7 and V is TRBV6-6, with 7 bases aligning to TRBD2. The V gene's germline CDR1 is MNHNY and CDR2 SVGAGI (reference sequence). This CDR3 contains 16 residues. Germline trimming cut 5 bases from V and 0 bases from J; bases unmatched to any gene: 10.

The rearrangement uses TRBV6-6 and TRBJ1-1, with 7 bases aligning to TRBD1. The CDR3 contains 14 residues. The J segment lost 1 base and the V segment lost 10 bases, leaving 9 bases of the junction unmatched. The V gene's germline CDR1 is MNHNY and CDR2 SVGAGI (reference sequence). As DNA, the CDR3 is TGTGCCACCCGGACAGGATCGGGGAACACTGAAGCTTTCTTT. Translating gives CATRTGSGNTEAFF.

The V and J genes are TRBV18 and TRBJ2-7; 8 nucleotides align to TRBD1. Trimming cost V 3 bases and J 2 bases; bases outside gene matches: 3. CDR1 is KGHSH and CDR2 is LQKENI in the germline V gene. The CDR3 length is 14 residues. The CDR3 DNA sequence: TGTGCCAGCTCACCGGACAGGGCAACCTACGAGCAGTACTTC. This translates into CASSPDRATYEQYF.

This chain uses TRBV11-2 with TRBJ1-2; D ambiguous. CDR3 length equals 14 residues. The ends were cut back, 5 bases at V and 1 base at J, with 11 bases in the middle. Germline values: CDR1 SGHAT, CDR2 FQNNGV. For the CDR3, the DNA is TGTGCCAGCAGCGTATCGCCCGGTAACTATGGCTACACCTTC. Protein sequence: CASSVSPGNYGYTF.

This sequence joins TRBV19 and TRBJ2-2, with 8 positions matching TRBD2. The CDR3 runs to 20 residues. CDR1 is LNHDA, CDR2 SQIVND, per germline (reference sequence). J lost 4 bases, V lost 1 base, and 17 bases had no gene match. Here the CDR3 reads CASSIGAYDGRAPGTGELFF. The CDR3 DNA follows: TGTGCCAGTAGTATAGGGGCTTATGACGGGAGGGCCCCGGGCACCGGGGAGCTGTTTTTT.